This T cell receptor (beta chain) was documented in a study of shared clonotypes between healthy human individuals. Note on this clone: Its antigen is as yet unknown.

The naive CD8 population came from CD45RO-negative cells selected for CCR7, without terminally differentiated effector memory CD45RA+ cells. Germline CDR1 MDHEN, CDR2 SYDVKM. The CDR3 extends over 12 amino acids. The junction had 2 bases not matched to a gene; V was cut back by 6 bases and J by 6 bases. Study-wide points: The study generally estimated greater richness for naive than memory subsets. Donors were few, which limited the genetic and exposure-history diversity represented.

On sorted subsets, replicate PCRs used 150 to 250 ng DNA, or about 33,000 T cell genomes. TCRdb keeps only in-frame clones here, not all; method: immunoSEQ multiplex PCR. Among 1.5 million to 2.5 million clones listed, roughly 94% were seen once. Sequenced: naive CD8+ T cells sorted from blood. The receptor was derived from a man younger than 35 in good health. The genes are TRBV28 and TRBJ1-2; TRBD1 matches 9 bases. The CDR3 loop reads CASSTGGDGYTF. For the CDR3, the DNA is TGTGCCAGCAGCACAGGGGGCGATGGCTACACCTTC.